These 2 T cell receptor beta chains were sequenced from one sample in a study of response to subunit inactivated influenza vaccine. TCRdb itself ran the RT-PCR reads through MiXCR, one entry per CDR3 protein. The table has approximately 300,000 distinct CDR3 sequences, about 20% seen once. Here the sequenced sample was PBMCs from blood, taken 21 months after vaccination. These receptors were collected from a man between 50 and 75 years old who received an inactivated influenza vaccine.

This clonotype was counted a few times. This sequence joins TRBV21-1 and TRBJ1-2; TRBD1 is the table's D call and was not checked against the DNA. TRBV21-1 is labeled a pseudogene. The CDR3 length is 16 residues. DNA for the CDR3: TGTGCCAGCAGTGGGACAGTTCGGTCGAGGAACTATGGCTACACCTTC. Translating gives CASSGTVRSRNYGYTF.

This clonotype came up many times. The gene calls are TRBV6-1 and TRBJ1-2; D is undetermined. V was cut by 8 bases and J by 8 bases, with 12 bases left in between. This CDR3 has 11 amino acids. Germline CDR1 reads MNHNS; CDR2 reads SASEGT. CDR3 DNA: TGTGCCAGCCTTGACGCTAAAGGCTACACCTTC. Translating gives CASLDAKGYTF.